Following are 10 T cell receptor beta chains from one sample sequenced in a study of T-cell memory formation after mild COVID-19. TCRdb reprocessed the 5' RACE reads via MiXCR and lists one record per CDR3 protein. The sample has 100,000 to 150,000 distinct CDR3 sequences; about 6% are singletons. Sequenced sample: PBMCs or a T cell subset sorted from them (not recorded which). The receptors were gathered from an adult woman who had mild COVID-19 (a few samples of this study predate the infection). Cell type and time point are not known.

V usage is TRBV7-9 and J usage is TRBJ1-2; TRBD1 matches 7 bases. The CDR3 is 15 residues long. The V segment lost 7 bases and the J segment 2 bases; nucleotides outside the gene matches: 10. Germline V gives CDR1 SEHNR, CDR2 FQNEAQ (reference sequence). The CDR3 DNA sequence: TGTGCCAGCACACTTGGACAGGCGATAAACTATGGCTACACCTTC. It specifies CASTLGQAINYGYTF.

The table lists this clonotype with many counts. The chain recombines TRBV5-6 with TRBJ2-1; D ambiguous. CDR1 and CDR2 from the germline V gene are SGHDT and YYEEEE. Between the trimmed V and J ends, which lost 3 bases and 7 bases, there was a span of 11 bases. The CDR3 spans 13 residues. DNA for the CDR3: TGTGCCAGCAGCTCAGGTTTGAGTAATGAGCAGTTCTTC. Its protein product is CASSSGLSNEQFF.

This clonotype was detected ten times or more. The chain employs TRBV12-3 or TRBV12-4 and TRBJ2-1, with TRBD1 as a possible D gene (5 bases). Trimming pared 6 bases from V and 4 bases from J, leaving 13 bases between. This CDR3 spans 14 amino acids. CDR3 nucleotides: TGTGCCAGCAGCCACCAGGGCAAGTACAATGAGCAGTTCTTC. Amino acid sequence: CASSHQGKYNEQFF.

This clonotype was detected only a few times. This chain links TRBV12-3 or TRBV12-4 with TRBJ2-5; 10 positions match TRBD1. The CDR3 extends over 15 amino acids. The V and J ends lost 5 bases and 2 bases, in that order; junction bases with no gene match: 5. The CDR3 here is CASSRTGGKQETQYF. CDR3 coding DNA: TGTGCCAGCAGTAGGACAGGGGGAAAACAAGAGACCCAGTACTTC.

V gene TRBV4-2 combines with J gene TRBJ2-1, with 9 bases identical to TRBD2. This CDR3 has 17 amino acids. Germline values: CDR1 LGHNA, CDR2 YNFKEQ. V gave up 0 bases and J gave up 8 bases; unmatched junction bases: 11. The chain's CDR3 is CASSQDQGAGGRYEQFF. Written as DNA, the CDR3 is TGTGCCAGCAGCCAAGATCAGGGCGCGGGAGGGAGGTATGAGCAGTTCTTC.

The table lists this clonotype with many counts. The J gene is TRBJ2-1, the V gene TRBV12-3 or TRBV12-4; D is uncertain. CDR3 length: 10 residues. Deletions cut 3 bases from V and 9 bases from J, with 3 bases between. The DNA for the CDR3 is TGTGCCAGCAGTTTTAGTGAGCAGTTCTTC. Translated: CASSFSEQFF.

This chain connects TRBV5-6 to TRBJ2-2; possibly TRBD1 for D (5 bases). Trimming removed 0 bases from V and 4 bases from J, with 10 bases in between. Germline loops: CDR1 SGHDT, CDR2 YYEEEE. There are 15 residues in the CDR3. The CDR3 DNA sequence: TGTGCCAGCAGCTTGGATCCAGGGCCCACCGGGGAGCTGTTTTTT. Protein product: CASSLDPGPTGELFF.

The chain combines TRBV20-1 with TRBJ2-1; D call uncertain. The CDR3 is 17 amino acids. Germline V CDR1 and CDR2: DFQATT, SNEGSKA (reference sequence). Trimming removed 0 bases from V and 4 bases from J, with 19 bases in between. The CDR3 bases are TGCAGTGCTAGAGATGCCAGCCACCCTGTAGCTTACAATGAGCAGTTCTTC. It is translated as CSARDASHPVAYNEQFF.

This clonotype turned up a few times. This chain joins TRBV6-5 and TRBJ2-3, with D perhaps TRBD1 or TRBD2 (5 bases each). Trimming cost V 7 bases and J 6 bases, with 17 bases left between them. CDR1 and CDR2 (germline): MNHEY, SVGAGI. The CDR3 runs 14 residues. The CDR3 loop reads CASKMFGGADTQYF. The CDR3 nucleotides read TGTGCCAGCAAAATGTTTGGGGGTGCGGATACGCAGTATTTT.

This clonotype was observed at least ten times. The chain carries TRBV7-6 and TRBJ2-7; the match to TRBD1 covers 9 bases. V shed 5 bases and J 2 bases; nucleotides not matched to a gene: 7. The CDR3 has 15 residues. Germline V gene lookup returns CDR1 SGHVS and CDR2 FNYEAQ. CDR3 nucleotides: TGTGCCAGCAGCCCCGGGACAGGGCGAGCCTACGAGCAGTACTTC. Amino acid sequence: CASSPGTGRAYEQYF. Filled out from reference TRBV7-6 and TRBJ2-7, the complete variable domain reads GAGVSQSPRYKVTKRGQDVALRCDPISGHVSLYWYRQALGQGPEFLTYFNYEAQQDKSGLPNDRFSAERPEGSISTLTIQRTEQRDSAMYRCASSPGTGRAYEQYFGPGTRLTVT.